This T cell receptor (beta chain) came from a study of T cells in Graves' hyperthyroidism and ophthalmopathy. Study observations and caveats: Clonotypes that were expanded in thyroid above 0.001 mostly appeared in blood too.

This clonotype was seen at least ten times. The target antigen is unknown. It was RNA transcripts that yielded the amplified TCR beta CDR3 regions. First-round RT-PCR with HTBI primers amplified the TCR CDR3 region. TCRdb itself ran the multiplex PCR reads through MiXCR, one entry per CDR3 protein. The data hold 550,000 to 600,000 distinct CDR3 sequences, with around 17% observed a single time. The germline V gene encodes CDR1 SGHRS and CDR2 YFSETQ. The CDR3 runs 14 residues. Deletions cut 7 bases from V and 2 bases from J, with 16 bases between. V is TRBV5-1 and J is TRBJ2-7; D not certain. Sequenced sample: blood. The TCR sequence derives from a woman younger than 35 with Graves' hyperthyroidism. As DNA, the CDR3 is TGCGCCAGCGCCACTGGTGCGTTAGCCTACGAGCAGTACTTC. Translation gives CASATGALAYEQYF.